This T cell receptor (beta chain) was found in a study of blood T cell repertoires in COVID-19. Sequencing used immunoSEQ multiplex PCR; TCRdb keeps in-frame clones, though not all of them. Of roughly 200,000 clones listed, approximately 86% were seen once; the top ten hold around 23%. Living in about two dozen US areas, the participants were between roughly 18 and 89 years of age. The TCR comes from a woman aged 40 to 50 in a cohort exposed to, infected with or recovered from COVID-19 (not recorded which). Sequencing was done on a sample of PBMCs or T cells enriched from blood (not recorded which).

The CDR3 is CASSHTPGEGNYEQYF. The CDR3, as DNA: TGTGCCAGCAGCCACACCCCTGGGGAGGGTAATTACGAGCAGTACTTC. The chain has TRBV27 and TRBJ2-7; 7 nucleotides align to TRBD2. Looked up from germline, CDR1 is MNHEY and CDR2 is SMNVEV (reference sequence). This CDR3 comprises 16 residues. After removal of 6 bases from V and 4 bases from J, the junction contained 15 bases not matched to a gene.